A selection of T cell receptor beta chains follows, all from one sample in a study of blood T cell repertoires in COVID-19. The data were produced by immunoSEQ multiplex PCR, yet TCRdb's version contains in-frame clones alone and is incomplete. The data show around 140,000 clones, 70% to 90% seen once. The sequenced sample consisted of peripheral blood. These receptors were collected from a human donor with acute or convalescent COVID-19. The donor label of this sample is uncertain. Both conserved end residues are part of each CDR3. D genes are given only for firm matches.

TRBJ1-6 17 TRBD1 TRBV19 CASSTLPDRALNSPLHF
TRBJ1-1 14 - TRBV13 CASSLEQANTEAFF
TRBJ1-6 16 - TRBV19 CASSITGSGNGSPLHF
TRBJ1-2 17 - TRBV19 CASTLQVVAGSNYGYTF
TRBJ1-2 18 - TRBV9 CASSVGRGDSNLQVGYTF
TRBJ1-3 15 TRBD1 TRBV11-2 CASRPTGLLGNTIYF
TRBJ2-3 14 - TRBV5-1 CASSLEGSTDTQYF
TRBJ2-3 16 TRBD2 TRBV13 CASSLSEAGSTDTQYF
TRBJ1-4 12 - TRBV30 CAWSPGIEKLFF
TRBJ1-2 17 TRBD1 TRBV2 CASRAGTGGFGGYGYTF
TRBJ1-1 15 - TRBV5-1 CASSKGDYVDTEAFF
TRBJ2-2 13 - TRBV6-2/TRBV6-3 CASSSVSGGELFF
TRBJ1-1 14 TRBD1 TRBV9 CASSVGTANTEAFF
TRBJ1-1 15 - TRBV4-1 CASSQGYGGNTEAFF
TRBJ1-1 19 TRBD1 TRBV14 CASSQDPRDRGNMNTEAFF
TRBJ1-1 13 - TRBV2 CASSQGISTEAFF
TRBJ2-5 12 - TRBV6-5 CASSNREETQYF
TRBJ1-4 14 - TRBV6-5 CASTPSGSYEKLFF
TRBJ2-7 16 TRBD1 TRBV5-1 CASSLGGPKTGDEQYF
TRBJ1-3 13 - TRBV4-3 CASSQAGANTIYF
TRBJ2-7 15 - TRBV6-2/TRBV6-3 CASSYSGQYSYEQYF
TRBJ2-2 16 TRBD2 TRBV18 CASSPLAGEHTGELFF
TRBJ1-2 14 TRBD1 TRBV6-5 CASSQRPTGLGYTF
TRBJ2-7 14 - TRBV5-1 CASSLESGVYEQYF
TRBJ1-5 13 - TRBV9 CASSVALNQPQHF
TRBJ2-3 16 - TRBV6-4 CASSDSPGERSDTQYF
TRBJ2-2 14 - TRBV30 CAWGGDWNPGELFF